This T cell receptor (beta chain) comes out of a study of T-cell memory formation after mild COVID-19. Broader study findings: Researchers report contracting CD4+ clones mostly in CM and EM, with CD8+ clones in EMRA. Contracting clones from day 15 to 85 showed balanced CD4/CD8; later expanders favored CD4+.

Note on this clonotype: The antigen is not known.

TCRdb re-called the 5' RACE reads through MiXCR, storing one row per CDR3 protein. The sample lists around 200,000 distinct CDR3 sequences; around a fifth were seen once. Sequenced material: PBMCs or a T cell subset sorted from them (not recorded which). This receptor was identified in an adult woman who had mild COVID-19 (a few samples of this study predate the infection). Cell type and time point are not known.

The CDR3 DNA reads as TGTGCCAGCAGCGTGCGGACTAGCGGGGGGGCGCCCGGGGAGCTGTTTTTT. Translated: CASSVRTSGGAPGELFF. V gene TRBV5-6 combines with J gene TRBJ2-2, with 15 bases lining up with TRBD2. V trimming: 4 bases; J trimming: 6 bases; junction bases outside the gene matches: 7. Per germline, CDR1 SGHDT and CDR2 YYEEEE. The CDR3 spans 17 residues.